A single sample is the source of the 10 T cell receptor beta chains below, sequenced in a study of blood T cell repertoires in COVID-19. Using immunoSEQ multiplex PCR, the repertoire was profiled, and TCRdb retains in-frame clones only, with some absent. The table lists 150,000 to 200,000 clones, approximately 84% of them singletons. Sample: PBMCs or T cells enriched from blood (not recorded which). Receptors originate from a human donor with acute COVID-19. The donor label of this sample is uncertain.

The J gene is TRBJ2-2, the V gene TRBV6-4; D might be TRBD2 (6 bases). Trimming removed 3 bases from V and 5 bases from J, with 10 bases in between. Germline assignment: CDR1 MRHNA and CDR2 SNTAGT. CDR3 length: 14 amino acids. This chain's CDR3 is CASSETGETGELFF. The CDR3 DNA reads TGTGCCAGCAGTGAAACGGGGGAAACCGGGGAGCTGTTTTTT.

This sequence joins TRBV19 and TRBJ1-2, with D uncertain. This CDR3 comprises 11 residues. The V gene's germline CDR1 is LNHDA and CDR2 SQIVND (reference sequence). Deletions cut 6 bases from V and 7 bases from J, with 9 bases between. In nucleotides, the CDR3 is TGTGCCAGTAGCCCCGCAGGTGGCTACACCTTC. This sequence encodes CASSPAGGYTF. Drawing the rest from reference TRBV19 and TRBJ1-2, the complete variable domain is DGGITQSPKYLFRKEGQNVTLSCEQNLNHDAMYWYRQDPGQGLRLIYYSQIVNDFQKGDIAEGYSVSREKKESFPLTVTSAQKNPTAFYLCASSPAGGYTFGSGTRLTVV.

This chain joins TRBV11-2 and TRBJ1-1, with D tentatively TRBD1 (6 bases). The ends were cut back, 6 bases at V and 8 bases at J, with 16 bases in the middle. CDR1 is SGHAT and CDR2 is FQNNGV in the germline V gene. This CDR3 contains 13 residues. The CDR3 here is CASSSTGGGEAFF. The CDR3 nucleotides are TGTGCCAGCAGTTCAACGGGGGGCGGGGAAGCTTTCTTT.

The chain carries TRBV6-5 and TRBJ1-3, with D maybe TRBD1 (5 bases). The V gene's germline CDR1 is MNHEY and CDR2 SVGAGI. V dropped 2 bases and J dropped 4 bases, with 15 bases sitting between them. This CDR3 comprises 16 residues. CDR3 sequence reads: CASSYGPGTGGNTIYF. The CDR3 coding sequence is TGTGCCAGCAGTTACGGACCGGGGACTGGGGGAAACACCATATATTTT.

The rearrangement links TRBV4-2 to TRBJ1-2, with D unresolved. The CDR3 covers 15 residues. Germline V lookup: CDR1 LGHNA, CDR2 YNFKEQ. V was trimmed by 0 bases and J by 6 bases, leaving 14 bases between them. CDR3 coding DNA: TGTGCCAGCAGCCAAGAGTCAGGCCGGGGAGATGGCTACACCTTC. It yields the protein CASSQESGRGDGYTF.

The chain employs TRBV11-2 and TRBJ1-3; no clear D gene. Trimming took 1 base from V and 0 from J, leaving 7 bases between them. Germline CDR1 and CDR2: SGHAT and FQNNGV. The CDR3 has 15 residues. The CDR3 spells CASSLGTTSGNTIYF. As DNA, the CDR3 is TGTGCCAGCAGCTTAGGTACAACCTCTGGAAACACCATATATTTT.

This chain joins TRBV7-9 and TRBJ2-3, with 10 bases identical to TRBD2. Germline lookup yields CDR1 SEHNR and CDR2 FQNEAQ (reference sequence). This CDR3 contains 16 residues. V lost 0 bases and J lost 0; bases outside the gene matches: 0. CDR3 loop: CASSLAGLASTDTQYF. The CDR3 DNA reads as TGTGCCAGCAGCTTAGCGGGACTAGCGAGCACAGATACGCAGTATTTT.

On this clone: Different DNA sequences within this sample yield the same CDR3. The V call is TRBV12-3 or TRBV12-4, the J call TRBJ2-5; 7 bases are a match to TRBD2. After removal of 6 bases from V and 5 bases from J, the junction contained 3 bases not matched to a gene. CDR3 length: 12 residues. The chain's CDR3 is CASRRGGETQYF. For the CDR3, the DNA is TGTGCCAGCAGGCGGGGAGGGGAGACCCAGTACTTC.

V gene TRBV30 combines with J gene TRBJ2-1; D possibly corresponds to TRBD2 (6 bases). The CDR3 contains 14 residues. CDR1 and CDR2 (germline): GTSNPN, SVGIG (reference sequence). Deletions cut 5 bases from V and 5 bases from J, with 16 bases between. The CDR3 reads CAWGTGTYNNEQFF. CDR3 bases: TGTGCCTGGGGAACCGGGACTTATAACAATGAGCAGTTCTTC.

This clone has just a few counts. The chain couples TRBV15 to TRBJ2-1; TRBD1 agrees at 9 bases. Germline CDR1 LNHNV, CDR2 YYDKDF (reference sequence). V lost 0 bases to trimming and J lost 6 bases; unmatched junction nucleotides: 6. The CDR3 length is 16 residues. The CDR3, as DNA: TGTGCCACCAGCAGAGACGGGGGACAGGGTAGCAATGAGCAGTTCTTC. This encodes CATSRDGGQGSNEQFF.